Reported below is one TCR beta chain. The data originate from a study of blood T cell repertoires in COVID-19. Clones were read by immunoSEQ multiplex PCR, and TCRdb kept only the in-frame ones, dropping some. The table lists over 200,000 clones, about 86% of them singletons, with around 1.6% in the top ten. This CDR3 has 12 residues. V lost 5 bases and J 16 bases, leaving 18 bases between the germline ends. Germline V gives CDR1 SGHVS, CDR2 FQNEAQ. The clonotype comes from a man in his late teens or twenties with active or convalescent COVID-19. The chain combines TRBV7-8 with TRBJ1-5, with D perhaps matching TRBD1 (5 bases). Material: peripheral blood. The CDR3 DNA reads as TGTGCCAGCAGCCCCCACGGTAGGGGAATACATTTT. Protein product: CASSPHGRGIHF.